This T cell receptor beta chain was sequenced for a study of T-cell reconstitution after alpha-beta-depleted transplantation in children. Study observations and caveats: Reportedly, alpha-beta T cells present about two months post-transplant originated from several hundred expanded clones of graft origin. T-cell numbers and diversity one year post-transplant derived largely from freshly generated T cells.

This sample's TCRbeta library carried unique molecular identifier barcodes. TCRdb reprocessed the PCR reads with MiXCR, giving one entry per CDR3 protein. The table has fewer than 750,000 distinct CDR3 sequences, roughly 27% seen once. This clonotype has just a few counts. Its antigen is undetermined. This TCR was sampled from a boy under two years old with Wiskott-Aldrich syndrome, due to receive a stem cell transplant. The sample consisted of PBMCs, taken before TCRalphabeta/CD19-depleted stem cell transplant.

The CDR3 protein is CASSFRDPNGYTF. For the CDR3, the DNA is TGCGCCAGCAGCTTCCGGGATCCCAATGGCTACACCTTC. The chain carries TRBV5-1 and TRBJ1-2; D is ambiguous. Per germline, CDR1 SGHRS and CDR2 YFSETQ. The V and J ends lost 2 bases and 6 bases respectively, with 11 bases between them. The CDR3 contains 13 residues.